Listed below are T cell receptor beta chains from one sample, sequenced in a study of technical replicates of blood from a few donors. TCRdb's table, derived via immunoSEQ multiplex PCR, lists solely in-frame clones and lacks some. The data show some 82,000 clones, approximately 94% seen once. Sequencing input: T cells isolated from PBMCs. These TCRs come from a human donor in good health. The CDR3 runs from the conserved cysteine through the conserved F or W. Fields, in order: clone size, D gene, J gene, V gene, CDR3 protein, CDR3 DNA. A D gene is named only where the DNA matches it firmly. Clone size is not always given. Where it is, it says once, few, many or a class for expanded clones.

>.|.|TRBJ2-1|TRBV9
CASSFDSYNEQFF
TGTGCCAGCAGCTTCGACAGTTACAATGAGCAGTTCTTC
>few|.|TRBJ1-2|TRBV29-1
CSVAKPSFYGYTF
TGCAGCGTCGCTAAGCCAAGTTTCTATGGCTACACCTTC
>.|.|TRBJ2-5|TRBV19
CASSSPYREQSRETQYF
TGTGCCAGTAGTAGTCCCTACAGGGAGCAAAGCAGAGAGACCCAGTACTTC
>.|TRBD1|TRBJ1-5|TRBV19
CASSIFPTGASNQPQHF
TGTGCCAGTAGTATCTTCCCGACAGGGGCTAGCAATCAGCCCCAGCATTTT
>.|TRBD2|TRBJ2-1|TRBV9
CASSVQGLGGNEQFF
TGTGCCAGCAGCGTCCAGGGACTAGGGGGCAATGAGCAGTTCTTC
>.|.|TRBJ1-1|TRBV15
CATSIPNLSGGSTEAFF
TGTGCCACCAGCATCCCCAACCTTTCTGGGGGGAGCACTGAAGCTTTCTTT
>.|TRBD1|TRBJ1-2|TRBV9
CASSVGTGGSYGYTF
TGTGCCAGCAGCGTTGGGACAGGGGGCAGCTATGGCTACACCTTC
>.|TRBD1|TRBJ1-3|TRBV19
CASSRDRGPGNTIYF
TGTGCCAGTAGCAGGGACAGGGGTCCTGGAAACACCATATATTTT
>.|.|TRBJ2-7|TRBV13
CASSPRLGASYEQYF
TGTGCCAGCAGCCCTCGGTTGGGGGCATCCTACGAGCAGTACTTC
>few|.|TRBJ1-1|TRBV30
CAWSVTTLTEAFF
TGTGCCTGGAGTGTTACAACCCTCACTGAAGCTTTCTTT
>.|.|TRBJ2-1|TRBV4-1
CASSQEDGLYNEQFF
TGCGCCAGCAGCCAAGAAGACGGGTTGTACAATGAGCAGTTCTTC
>.|TRBD2|TRBJ2-1|TRBV9
CASSPTSGKNNEQFF
TGTGCCAGCAGCCCAACTAGCGGGAAGAACAATGAGCAGTTCTTC
>.|.|TRBJ1-2|TRBV2
CASSENFSGTLRGYTF
TGTGCCAGCAGTGAGAACTTTTCTGGGACATTACGCGGCTACACCTTC
>few|TRBD2|TRBJ2-1|TRBV10-1
CASSWGLAGGNSYNEQFF
TGCGCCAGCAGTTGGGGACTAGCGGGGGGTAACTCCTACAATGAGCAGTTCTTC
>.|.|TRBJ2-3|TRBV9
CASSARDFSADTQYF
TGTGCCAGCAGCGCCCGGGACTTCAGTGCAGATACGCAGTATTTT
>.|TRBD2|TRBJ2-3|TRBV5-4
CASSPAGGGGTDTQYF
TGTGCCAGCAGCCCTGCGGGGGGAGGGGGCACAGATACGCAGTATTTT
>.|TRBD2|TRBJ2-1|TRBV5-8
CASRRRTSGYNEQFF
TGTGCCAGCAGGCGTAGGACTAGCGGATACAATGAGCAGTTCTTC
>.|TRBD2|TRBJ2-7|TRBV7-2
CASSGRLAGGTYEQYF
TGTGCCAGCAGCGGCAGACTAGCGGGAGGCACCTACGAGCAGTACTTC
>.|.|TRBJ1-3|TRBV28
CASSDRGYSGNTIYF
TGTGCCAGCAGTGATAGGGGATACTCTGGAAACACCATATATTTT
>.|TRBD2|TRBJ2-7|TRBV19
CASSNPSGTYEQYF
TGTGCCAGTAGTAACCCTAGCGGTACCTACGAGCAGTACTTC
>once|TRBD1|TRBJ1-1|TRBV4-1
CASSPAQGAEAFF
TGCGCCAGCAGCCCGGCACAGGGGGCTGAAGCTTTCTTT
>once|.|TRBJ2-1|TRBV27
CASSSLGAAYNEQFF
TGTGCCAGCAGTTCATTGGGGGCAGCCTACAATGAGCAGTTCTTC
>.|.|TRBJ1-4|TRBV7-3
CASSLGPKAANEKLFF
TGTGCCAGCAGCTTGGGCCCAAAAGCAGCTAATGAAAAACTGTTTTTT
>.|TRBD2|TRBJ2-3|TRBV29-1
CSFHRTSGRMSDTQYF
TGCAGCTTCCACAGGACTAGCGGGAGGATGTCAGATACGCAGTATTTT
>.|.|TRBJ2-1|TRBV28
CASSLFSSAGNEQFF
TGTGCCAGCAGTTTATTTTCTAGCGCGGGCAATGAGCAGTTCTTC
>.|TRBD1|TRBJ2-7|TRBV27
CASSLTGGSYEQYF
TGTGCCAGCAGTCTCACAGGGGGCTCCTACGAGCAGTACTTC
>.|TRBD1|TRBJ2-5|TRBV6-5
CASSYLEPTGGETQYF
TGTGCCAGCAGTTACCTCGAACCGACAGGGGGAGAGACCCAGTACTTC
>.|TRBD1|TRBJ1-5|TRBV19
CASTQDREQPQHF
TGTGCCAGTACCCAGGACAGGGAGCAGCCCCAGCATTTT
>once|.|TRBJ2-3|TRBV2
CAQQEGATDTQYF
TGTGCCCAACAGGAGGGGGCAACAGATACGCAGTATTTT
>.|.|TRBJ1-2|TRBV27
CASSPQGFYGYTF
TGTGCCAGCAGTCCACAGGGTTTCTATGGCTACACCTTC
>.|.|TRBJ1-2|TRBV7-2
CASSLDRVGYTF
TGTGCCAGCAGCTTAGACAGGGTGGGCTACACCTTC
>.|.|TRBJ2-7|TRBV5-1
CASSLVANSYEQYF
TGCGCCAGCAGCTTGGTTGCTAACTCCTACGAGCAGTACTTC
>.|.|TRBJ1-5|TRBV18
CASSRGSSNQPQHF
TGTGCCAGCTCAAGAGGCAGCAGCAATCAGCCCCAGCATTTT
>.|.|TRBJ2-7|TRBV6-5
CASSYSQESYEQYF
TGTGCCAGCAGTTACTCACAGGAGTCCTACGAGCAGTACTTC
>once|.|TRBJ2-5|TRBV9
CASSVRSGQIAETQYF
TGTGCCAGCAGCGTAAGAAGCGGTCAGATCGCGGAGACCCAGTACTTC
>.|TRBD1|TRBJ1-1|TRBV5-6
CASSRLGDRENTEAFF
TGTGCCAGCAGCCGTCTCGGGGACAGGGAGAACACTGAAGCTTTCTTT
>once|.|TRBJ1-2|TRBV5-8
CASSFNGPKNYGYTF
TGTGCCAGCAGCTTCAATGGCCCCAAGAACTATGGCTACACCTTC
>once|.|TRBJ2-3|TRBV5-1
CASSLGRSTDTQYF
TGCGCCAGCAGCTTGGGGAGAAGCACAGATACGCAGTATTTT
>.|.|TRBJ2-7|TRBV6-5
CASSKTSSYEQYF
TGTGCCAGCAGTAAGACATCTTCCTACGAGCAGTACTTC
>.|TRBD2|TRBJ2-7|TRBV5-3
CARSGRLAGSLLYEQYF
TGTGCCAGAAGCGGGAGACTAGCGGGGTCCCTTCTCTACGAGCAGTACTTC
>.|TRBD2|TRBJ2-5|TRBV10-1
CASSIAGEGETQYF
TGCGCCAGCAGTATAGCGGGAGAGGGGGAGACCCAGTACTTC
>.|.|TRBJ2-5|TRBV6-1
CASILFPEQETQYF
TGTGCCAGCATTTTATTCCCTGAGCAAGAGACCCAGTACTTC
>.|.|TRBJ1-2|TRBV19
CASNYQGGNGYTF
TGTGCCAGTAACTATCAGGGAGGGAATGGCTACACCTTC
>.|.|TRBJ1-5|TRBV28
CASSFSPGGGQPQHF
TGTGCCAGCAGTTTTTCCCCGGGAGGAGGTCAGCCCCAGCATTTT
>few|.|TRBJ1-5|TRBV19
CASSISDQPQHF
TGTGCCAGTAGTATTTCGGATCAGCCCCAGCATTTT
>.|.|TRBJ2-7|TRBV21-1
CASSGRGGNEQYF
TGTGCCAGCAGCGGAAGAGGGGGAAACGAGCAGTACTTC